This T cell receptor beta chain stems from a study of PD-1 blockade in mismatch repair-deficient tumors (dated by TCRdb to the late 2010s). Background for the entire study: Between late 2013 and September 2016, the trial enrolled over 80 consecutive patients with approximately 11 mismatch repair-deficient cancer types, every one of whom had been previously treated and was progressing. Tumor-associated T cell clones in the peripheral blood of patients responding to PD-1 blockade were tracked using deep sequencing of TCR CDR3 regions.

Receptor amplification or capture employed the immunoSEQ multiplex PCR assay. The immuneACCESS repertoire file appears here via TCRdb, limited to in-frame rearrangements. These files lack a portion of the clones; in checked studies, under half of the deficit traces to unresolved V genes, and the cause of the others is not known. The sample table contains 95,000 to 150,000 clones; only one count was recorded for 86% of them. About 14% of the sample is taken by the ten largest. Study-level results and caveats: After pembrolizumab, tumor-resident clones, which were often undetectable in blood before treatment, expanded rapidly and then contracted, generally ahead of radiologic responses.

Comments on this clone: The target of this receptor is not known. No clone much larger than this one lies a single base away; base qualities are absent.

Mismatch repair deficiency in every enrolled patient was established by polymerase chain reaction or immunohistochemistry. TCR sequencing was carried out for a few patients who responded to pembrolizumab therapy. Pembrolizumab PD-1 blockade was prospectively tested in advanced mismatch repair-deficient cancers, regardless of tissue of origin, in the phase II trial. Peripheral blood T cell samples were gathered serially, both before PD-1 blockade started and at multiple time points afterward. Blood sampling times were expressed in weeks after the first pembrolizumab dose. The material was peripheral blood, obtained 44 weeks after starting pembrolizumab. The TCR was taken from an adult with mismatch repair-deficient cancer.

The CDR3 corresponds to CASSPRPSGGSYNEQFF. The nucleotides read TGTGCCAGCAGCCCACGTCCTAGCGGGGGCTCCTACAATGAGCAGTTCTTC. This chain is built from TRBV5-4 and TRBJ2-1; 10 central nucleotides agree with TRBD2. Measured from the cysteine to the phenylalanine, the CDR3 is 17 residues long. This entry keeps only the CDR3 DNA: 51 bases, framed from base 1. V and J are trimmed by 4 bases and 0 bases, and the gene matches miss 7 bases of the junction. From the germline V gene (reference sequence), CDR1 is SGHNT and CDR2 is YYREEE.